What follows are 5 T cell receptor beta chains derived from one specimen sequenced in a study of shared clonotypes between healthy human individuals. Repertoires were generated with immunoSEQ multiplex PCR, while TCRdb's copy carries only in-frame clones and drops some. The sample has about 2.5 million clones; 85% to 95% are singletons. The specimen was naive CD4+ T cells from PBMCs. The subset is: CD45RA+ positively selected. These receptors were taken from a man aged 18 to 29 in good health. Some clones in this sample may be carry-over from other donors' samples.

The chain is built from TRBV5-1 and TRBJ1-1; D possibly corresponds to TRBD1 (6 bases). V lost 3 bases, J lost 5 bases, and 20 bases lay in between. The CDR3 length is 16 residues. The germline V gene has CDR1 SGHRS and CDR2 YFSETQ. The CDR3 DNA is TGCGCCAGCAGCTCGGTCTGGGGGGGCAGTCGTACTGAAGCTTTCTTT. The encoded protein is CASSSVWGGSRTEAFF.

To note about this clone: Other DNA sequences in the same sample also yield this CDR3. CDR3 in DNA: TGTGCCAGCAGCACAAGGACAGGGGGCTACTACGAGCAGTACTTC. Protein sequence: CASSTRTGGYYEQYF. The chain links TRBV7-2 to TRBJ2-7; 11 bases are a match to TRBD1. CDR1 and CDR2 (germline): SGHTA, FQGNSA. Unmatched junction bases numbered 6, after V lost 5 bases and J lost 3 bases. There are 15 residues in the CDR3.

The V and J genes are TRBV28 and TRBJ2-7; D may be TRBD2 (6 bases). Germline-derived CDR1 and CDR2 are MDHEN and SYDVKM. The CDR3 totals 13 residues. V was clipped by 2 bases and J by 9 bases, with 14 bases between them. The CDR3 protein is CASSLRGRSGQYF. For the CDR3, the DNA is TGTGCCAGCAGTTTAAGAGGACGTAGCGGGCAGTACTTC.

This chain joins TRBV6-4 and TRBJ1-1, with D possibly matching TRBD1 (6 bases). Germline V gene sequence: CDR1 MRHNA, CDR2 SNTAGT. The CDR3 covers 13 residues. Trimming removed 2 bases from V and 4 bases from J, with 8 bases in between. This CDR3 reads CASSDEGGTEAFF. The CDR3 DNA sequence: TGTGCCAGCAGTGACGAAGGGGGCACTGAAGCTTTCTTT.

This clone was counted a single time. CDR3 in amino acids: CSVGGDRANYGYTF. The CDR3, as DNA: TGCAGCGTTGGGGGCGACAGGGCCAACTATGGCTACACCTTC. The rearrangement uses TRBV29-1 and TRBJ1-2; 7 bases line up with TRBD1. Looked up from germline, CDR1 is SQVTM and CDR2 is ANQGSEA. V was pared by 4 bases and J by 2 bases, with 7 bases of the junction left unmatched. This CDR3 spans 14 amino acids.